These T cell receptor beta chains were read from a single sample in a study of T-cell reconstitution after alpha-beta-depleted transplantation in children. TCRdb reprocessed the PCR reads via MiXCR and lists one record per CDR3 protein. This sample has about 240,000 distinct CDR3 sequences, with over 20% found just once. The sequencing used PBMCs, collected before TCRalphabeta/CD19-depleted stem cell transplant. The source is a girl aged 2 to 9 with Fanconi anemia, due to receive a stem cell transplant. Each CDR3 is given with its conserved first and last residue. The D gene is left open where the match is weak. A clone size is listed for some rows: how often the clone was seen (once, few, many), or a class if it is expanded.

j_call v_call clone_size d_call cdr3_aa cdr3_nt
TRBJ1-2 TRBV29-1 - - CSVGTVVSYGYTF TGCAGCGTTGGGACGGTGGTCTCCTATGGCTACACCTTC
TRBJ2-7 TRBV6-1 - - CASSEDISYEQYF TGTGCCAGCAGTGAAGACATATCATACGAGCAGTACTTC
TRBJ2-7 TRBV20-1 few - CSAYEQYF TGCAGTGCCTACGAGCAGTACTTC
TRBJ1-5 TRBV6-1 once TRBD1 CASRDRVDQPQHF TGTGCCAGCAGGGACAGGGTGGATCAGCCCCAGCATTTT
TRBJ2-7 TRBV20-1 - - CSANLQGVYEQYF TGCAGTGCTAATCTACAGGGCGTCTACGAGCAGTACTTC
TRBJ2-7 TRBV20-1 many - CSPGDRIYEQYF TGCAGTCCAGGGGACCGAATATACGAGCAGTACTTC
TRBJ1-5 TRBV20-1 - - CSAHRIFGQPQHF TGCAGTGCTCACCGCATATTCGGGCAGCCCCAGCATTTT
TRBJ2-1 TRBV7-6 once - CASSRGHTYNEQFF TGTGCCAGCAGCCGCGGACATACCTACAATGAGCAGTTCTTC
TRBJ2-5 TRBV28 - TRBD2 CASSFEGLAGETQYF TGTGCCAGCAGTTTCGAGGGACTAGCGGGAGAGACCCAGTACTTC
TRBJ1-1 TRBV6-2/TRBV6-3 - - CASSSSENTEAFF TGTGCCAGCAGTTCCTCAGAGAACACTGAAGCCTTCTTT
TRBJ2-7 TRBV28 - - CASSFKGYEQYF TGTGCCAGCAGTTTTAAGGGATACGAGCAGTACTTC
TRBJ1-5 TRBV12-3/TRBV12-4 once - CASSPTTGTGANQPQHF TGTGCCAGCAGTCCTACTACGGGGACGGGGGCTAATCAGCCCCAGCATTTT
TRBJ2-7 TRBV5-1 few TRBD2 CASSLDVAGGTYEQYF TGCGCCAGCAGCTTGGACGTAGCGGGAGGAACCTACGAGCAGTACTTC
TRBJ1-2 TRBV28 many - CASSLLEQGANYGYTF TGTGCCAGCAGTTTATTGGAACAGGGAGCTAACTATGGCTACACCTTC
TRBJ1-2 TRBV6-1 many - CASSTAGLDRRYYGYTF TGTGCCAGCAGTACGGCTGGACTCGACAGGCGCTACTATGGCTACACCTTC
TRBJ2-1 TRBV7-2 - TRBD2 CASSVGLGRDEQFF TGTGCCAGCAGCGTTGGACTGGGGAGGGATGAGCAGTTCTTC
TRBJ2-7 TRBV15 few - CATSRLQASYEQYF TGTGCCACCAGCAGATTACAAGCCTCCTACGAGCAGTACTTC
TRBJ1-3 TRBV7-9 - - CASSSDHSGNTIYF TGTGCCAGCAGCTCGGACCACTCTGGAAACACCATATATTTT
TRBJ2-1 TRBV20-1 - TRBD2 CSARPSGGYNEQFF TGCAGTGCCCGACCTAGCGGGGGTTACAATGAGCAGTTCTTC
TRBJ2-3 TRBV7-2 few TRBD2 CASSHGTSGRMQYF TGTGCCAGCAGCCATGGGACTAGCGGGAGGATGCAGTATTTT
TRBJ2-2 TRBV12-3/TRBV12-4 many TRBD2 CASSGLAGATGELFF TGTGCCAGCAGCGGACTAGCGGGGGCCACCGGGGAGCTGTTTTTT
TRBJ2-7 TRBV30 - TRBD1 CACPEQGNYEQYF TGTGCCTGCCCCGAACAGGGGAACTACGAGCAGTACTTC
TRBJ2-7 TRBV29-1 - TRBD1 CSVYGAMQGAMYPYEQYF TGCAGCGTTTATGGGGCGATGCAGGGGGCAATGTATCCCTACGAGCAGTACTTC
TRBJ2-5 TRBV20-1 many - CSAREGVLQTQYF TGCAGTGCTAGAGAAGGGGTTTTGCAGACCCAGTACTTC
TRBJ2-1 TRBV29-1 few TRBD1 CSVEGVRDRQYNEQFF TGCAGCGTTGAAGGAGTCAGGGACAGGCAATACAATGAGCAGTTCTTC
TRBJ2-7 TRBV30 many - CAWSGYAYEQYF TGTGCCTGGAGTGGATACGCCTACGAGCAGTACTTC
TRBJ1-1 TRBV25-1 - - CASSDDRTQAFF TGTGCCAGCAGTGACGACAGGACCCAAGCTTTCTTT
TRBJ2-4 TRBV11-2 - TRBD1 CASSPQDRGAKNIQYF TGTGCCAGCAGCCCCCAAGACAGGGGCGCCAAAAACATTCAGTACTTC
TRBJ2-3 TRBV20-1 - TRBD2 CSASGGARDTQYF TGCAGTGCTAGCGGGGGGGCCCGGGATACGCAGTATTTT
TRBJ1-2 TRBV29-1 few - CSVVAGQGDGYTF TGCAGCGTTGTCGCGGGGCAGGGCGACGGCTACACCTTC
TRBJ2-1 TRBV28 - TRBD2 CASSSHPSGGAFDEQFF TGTGCCAGCAGTTCTCACCCTAGCGGGGGGGCCTTTGATGAGCAGTTCTTC
TRBJ2-7 TRBV21-1 - - CASSRRGQAVTYEQYF TGTGCCAGCAGCCGACGGGGACAGGCGGTGACCTACGAGCAGTACTTC
TRBJ2-1 TRBV20-1 many - CSASGVKQFF TGCAGTGCCTCGGGGGTTAAGCAGTTCTTC
TRBJ2-3 TRBV5-6 - - CASRGMIGREDTQYF TGTGCCAGCAGGGGGATGATCGGGAGAGAGGATACGCAGTATTTT
TRBJ2-1 TRBV20-1 - TRBD2 CSAFLGGRAYNEQFF TGCAGTGCATTCCTAGGCGGGAGAGCCTACAATGAGCAGTTCTTC
TRBJ1-2 TRBV10-3 - - CAIRDYGYTF TGTGCCATCAGGGACTATGGCTACACCTTC
TRBJ2-6 TRBV5-1 few TRBD1 CASSPTGALHSGANVLTF TGCGCCAGCAGCCCTACAGGGGCCTTACACTCTGGGGCCAACGTCCTGACTTTC
TRBJ2-7 TRBV29-1 many - CSAGDDYEQYF TGCAGCGCGGGGGACGATTACGAGCAGTACTTC
TRBJ2-5 TRBV20-1 - - CSARRDLGKTQYF TGCAGTGCTAGAAGGGACTTAGGGAAGACCCAGTACTTC